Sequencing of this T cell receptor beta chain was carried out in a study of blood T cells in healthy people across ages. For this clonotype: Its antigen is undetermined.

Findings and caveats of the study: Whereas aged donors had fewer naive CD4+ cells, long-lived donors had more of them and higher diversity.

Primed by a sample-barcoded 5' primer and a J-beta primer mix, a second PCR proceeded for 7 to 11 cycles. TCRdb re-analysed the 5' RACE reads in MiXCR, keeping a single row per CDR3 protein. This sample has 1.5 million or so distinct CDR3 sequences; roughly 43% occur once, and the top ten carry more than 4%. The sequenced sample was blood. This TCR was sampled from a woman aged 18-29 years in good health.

CDR3 in amino acids: CASSEQGGQAYEQYF. CDR3 nucleotides: TGCGCCAGCAGCGAACAAGGCGGTCAAGCCTACGAGCAGTACTTC. The chain uses TRBV5-1 and TRBJ2-7; D not resolved. CDR3 length: 15 residues. Trimming took 4 bases from V and 2 from J, leaving 16 bases between them. The germline V gene encodes CDR1 SGHRS and CDR2 YFSETQ.